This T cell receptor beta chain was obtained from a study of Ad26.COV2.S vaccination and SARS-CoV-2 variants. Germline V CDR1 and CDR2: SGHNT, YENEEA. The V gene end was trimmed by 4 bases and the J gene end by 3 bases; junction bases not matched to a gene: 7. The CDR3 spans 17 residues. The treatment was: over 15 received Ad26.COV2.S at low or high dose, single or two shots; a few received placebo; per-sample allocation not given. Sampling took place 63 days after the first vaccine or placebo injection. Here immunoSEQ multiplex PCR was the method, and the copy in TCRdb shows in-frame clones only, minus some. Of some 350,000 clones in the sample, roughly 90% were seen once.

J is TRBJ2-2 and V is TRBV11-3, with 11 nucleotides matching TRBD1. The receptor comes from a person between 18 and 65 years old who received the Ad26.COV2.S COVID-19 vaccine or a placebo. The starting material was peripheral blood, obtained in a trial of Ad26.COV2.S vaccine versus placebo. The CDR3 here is CASSSLGQGAYTGELFF. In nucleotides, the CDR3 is TGTGCCAGCAGCTCTTTAGGACAGGGGGCATACACCGGGGAGCTGTTTTTT.